Only a few counts were recorded for the clone carrying this TCR beta chain. Antigen unknown. This sample's TCRbeta library carried unique molecular identifier barcodes. TCRdb reanalysed the PCR reads using MiXCR and keeps one entry per CDR3 protein. The table has about 98,000 distinct CDR3 sequences, 4.5% to 7.5% seen once. The germline V gene encodes CDR1 SGDLS and CDR2 YYNGEE. With 0 bases removed from V and 2 bases from J, the gap between germline ends came to 14 bases. The CDR3 covers 16 residues. The data belong to a study of T-cell reconstitution after alpha-beta-depleted transplantation in children. Study observations and caveats: T-cell numbers and diversity one year post-transplant derived largely from freshly generated T cells. The origin of alpha-beta T cells about two months after transplant was reportedly several hundred expanded graft clones. From surviving recipient T cells and thymic progenitors came the high day-60 TCRbeta diversity observed in some patients.

The V call is TRBV9, the J call TRBJ1-1, with no clear D. The sequence was collected from a female patient aged 2-9 years who had a stem cell transplant for Fanconi anemia, so the T cells may come from the graft donor. Sample: PBMCs, mostly from graft donor cells, taken 60 days after TCRalphabeta/CD19-depleted stem cell transplant. CDR3 residues: CASSVGGAAKNTEAFF. CDR3 coding DNA: TGTGCCAGCAGCGTAGGGGGAGCGGCGAAAAACACTGAAGCTTTCTTT. The full variable domain, with the rest looked up from reference TRBV9 and TRBJ1-1, is DSGVTQTPKHLITATGQRVTLRCSPRSGDLSVYWYQQSLDQGLQFLIQYYNGEERAKGNILERFSAQQFPDLHSELNLSSLELGDSALYFCASSVGGAAKNTEAFFGQGTRLTVV.